What follows are 17 T cell receptor beta chains derived from one specimen sequenced in a study of T cell clonality in common variable immunodeficiency. Assay used: immunoSEQ multiplex PCR; TCRdb lists only in-frame clones, some missing. The record shows approximately 46,000 clones for this sample, with no singletons present. The sequenced sample was peripheral blood mononuclear cells. The receptors stem from a person aged 18 to 75 in good health.

This clone was detected ten times or more. The read stops 3 residues short of the end of the CDR3; the missing end is completed from the germline J gene. The rearrangement uses TRBV5-1 and TRBJ1-1; TRBD1 might be the D (6 bases). The V gene's germline CDR1 is SGHRS and CDR2 YFSETQ. Trimming pared 4 bases from V and 1 base from J, leaving 14 bases between. CDR3 size: 15 residues. The CDR3: CASSTSTGRNTEAFF. The part of the CDR3 DNA that was read is TGCGCCAGCAGCACGTCGACAGGCCGGAACACTGAA.

This clone has ten or more counts. The read is 3 residues too short to cover the CDR3 end, so that end is filled in from the germline J gene. This chain links TRBV6-1 with TRBJ1-3; D is undetermined. The CDR3 totals 12 residues. Germline V lookup: CDR1 MNHNS, CDR2 SASEGT. Trimming took 0 bases from V and 7 from J, leaving 4 bases between them. The CDR3 bases that were read are TGTGCCAGCAGTGAAGCGGCCAACACC. Translated: CASSEAANT. The whole CDR3 protein reads CASSEAANTIYF.

There are many counts of this clone. The CDR3 goes on 3 residues after the read ends, and that part is filled in from the germline J gene. The rearrangement links TRBV30 to TRBJ2-7; D is possibly TRBD2 (5 bases). V shed 5 bases and J shed 3 bases, with 8 bases lying between them. From germline, CDR1 is GTSNPN and CDR2 SVGIG (reference sequence). There are 11 residues in the CDR3. The CDR3 region is CAWQRGYEQYF. The part of the CDR3 DNA that was read is TGTGCCTGGCAACGGGGCTACGAG.

CDR3 DNA (partial): TGCGCCAGCAGCTTGGCGGGCAGGGTGAATTCACCA. Protein sequence: CASSLAGRVNSP. The CDR3 in full is CASSLAGRVNSPLFF. J is TRBJ1-4 and V is TRBV5-1, with D tentatively TRBD1 (5 bases). The sequenced fragment ends 3 residues before the CDR3 boundary, so the rest is inferred from the germline J gene. From germline, CDR1 is SGHRS and CDR2 YFSETQ. This CDR3 spans 15 amino acids.

For this clone: The read comes to an end 3 residues before the CDR3 does, leaving the germline J gene to fill in the end. V is TRBV19 and J is TRBJ1-1; no definite D call. The germline CDR1 and CDR2 sequences are LNHDA and SQIVND (reference sequence). Deletions cut 3 bases from V and 1 base from J, with 9 bases between. CDR3 length equals 14 residues. The CDR3 bases that were read are TGTGCCAGTAGTATTGGTTGGGCGAACACTGAA. Its translation: CASSIGWANTE. From start to end, the CDR3 is CASSIGWANTEAFF.

This clone showed up many times. Read data end 3 residues before the CDR3 end; the end is taken from the germline J gene. The V call is TRBV20-1, the J call TRBJ2-7, with TRBD2 as a possible D gene (5 bases). CDR1 and CDR2 (germline): DFQATT, SNEGSKA (reference sequence). This CDR3 is built from 13 residues. Trimming cost V 2 bases and J 4 bases, with 12 bases left between them. CDR3 sequence: CSARLGLSYEQYF. CDR3 bases read: TGCAGTGCTAGACTCGGACTGTCTTACGAG.

This clone was recorded at least ten times. The read is 3 residues too short to cover the CDR3 end, so that end is filled in from the germline J gene. The genes are TRBV5-1 and TRBJ2-7; the match to TRBD2 covers 11 bases. The length of the CDR3 is 16 residues. V trimming: 4 bases; J trimming: 3 bases; junction bases outside the gene matches: 9. Germline lookup yields CDR1 SGHRS and CDR2 YFSETQ. CDR3 DNA (partial): TGCGCCAGCAGCCCTAGACTAGCGGGGACTTTCTACGAG. Translation: CASSPRLAGTFYE. The whole CDR3 protein is CASSPRLAGTFYEQYF.

Comment on this clone: The CDR3 is cut off 3 residues early in the read; its end comes from the germline J gene. This chain joins TRBV6-2 or TRBV6-3 and TRBJ1-5; D might be TRBD1 (5 bases). Germline CDR1 and CDR2: MNHEY and SVGEGT. The germline V and J ends were trimmed by 6 bases and 4 bases, with 10 bases remaining between them. CDR3 size: 13 residues. Here the CDR3 reads CASSQTGNQPQHF. Partial CDR3 DNA: TGTGCCAGCAGCCAAACAGGAAATCAGCCC.

Ten or more counts support this clone. The read ends 3 residues before the CDR3 terminus; that terminus is restored from the germline J gene. V usage is TRBV6-1 and J usage is TRBJ1-6; TRBD1 matches 8 bases. V trimming: 4 bases; J trimming: 7 bases; junction bases outside the gene matches: 3. Per germline, CDR1 MNHNS and CDR2 SASEGT. The CDR3 spans 14 residues. CDR3 bases read: TGTGCCAGCAGTGCCCGGGACAGGAATTCACCC. Translated: CASSARDRNSP. The whole CDR3 is CASSARDRNSPLHF.

Notes on this clone: The read gets to within 3 residues of the CDR3 end, and the germline J gene fills in the rest. The genes are TRBV2 and TRBJ1-2, with no clear D. Germline V lookup: CDR1 SNHLY, CDR2 FYNNEI. This CDR3 comprises 15 residues. The CDR3 sequence: CASSAITGNDSGYTF. The CDR3 bases that were read are TGTGCCAGCAGTGCAATTACGGGTAATGATAGCGGC.

Ten or more counts support this clone. The DNA ends 3 residues before the CDR3 does, and the rest of the CDR3 is filled in from the germline J gene. The V gene is TRBV6-2 or TRBV6-3, the J gene TRBJ2-1; 10 bases are a match to TRBD2. The ends lost 1 base at V and 7 bases at J; junction bases unmatched: 4. The V gene's germline CDR1 is MNHEY and CDR2 SVGEGT. This CDR3 contains 15 residues. The DNA read from the CDR3 is TGTGCCAGCAGTTACTGGAGCGGGGGGGGGAATGAG. Amino acids: CASSYWSGGGNE. The entire CDR3 protein is CASSYWSGGGNEQFF.

This clone was recorded a few times. A read error likely explains this, since a far larger clone differs by one base. The CDR3 extends 3 residues past the end of the read, so its final part is completed from the germline J gene. V is TRBV7-6 and J is TRBJ2-2; 12 bases are a match to TRBD2. V lost 7 bases to trimming and J lost 7 bases; unmatched junction nucleotides: 13. The CDR3 is 17 amino acids. Germline values: CDR1 SGHVS, CDR2 FNYEAQ. The CDR3 sequence: CASTLPLAGGLGGELFF. The CDR3 DNA, read in part, is TGTGCCAGCACCCTCCCTCTAGCGGGGGGGCTTGGCGGGGAG.

This clone was detected many times. CDR3 bases read: TGTGCCAGTAGCCCTAGCGGGGGGGCATATACG. It yields the protein CASSPSGGAYT. The full CDR3 reads CASSPSGGAYTQYF. The rearrangement links TRBV19 to TRBJ2-3, with 12 bases matching TRBD2. The sequenced fragment ends 3 residues before the CDR3 boundary, so the rest is inferred from the germline J gene. Germline values: CDR1 LNHDA, CDR2 SQIVND (reference sequence). Losses at the gene ends were 6 bases for V and 7 bases for J; bases not matched to a gene: 5. The CDR3 sequence is 14 residues long. The complete variable domain, with remaining parts taken from reference TRBV19 and TRBJ2-3, reads DGGITQSPKYLFRKEGQNVTLSCEQNLNHDAMYWYRQDPGQGLRLIYYSQIVNDFQKGDIAEGYSVSREKKESFPLTVTSAQKNPTAFYLCASSPSGGAYTQYFGPGTRLTVL.

Many counts were recorded for this clone. The CDR3 end falls 3 residues outside the read, so it is completed with the germline J gene. The chain employs TRBV4-2 and TRBJ2-1; 8 nucleotides line up with TRBD2. Trimming cost V 4 bases and J 0 bases; bases outside gene matches: 17. Germline-derived CDR1 and CDR2 are LGHNA and YNFKEQ. The CDR3 has 20 residues. The DNA read from the CDR3 is TGTGCCAGCAGCCGCACGGTGTTCATGACCGGGACTAGCTCCTACAATGAG. It translates to CASSRTVFMTGTSSYNE. The whole CDR3 protein reads CASSRTVFMTGTSSYNEQFF.

This clone was seen only a few times. The read terminates 3 residues ahead of where the CDR3 ends, so the germline J gene completes it. V usage is TRBV19 and J usage is TRBJ2-4, with D perhaps matching TRBD1 (6 bases). Germline-derived CDR1 and CDR2 are LNHDA and SQIVND (reference sequence). The CDR3 consists of 10 residues. The CDR3: CASGGYGQYF. Incomplete CDR3 DNA: TGTGCCAGTGGGGGCTATGGT. Drawing the rest from reference TRBV19 and TRBJ2-4, the complete variable domain is DGGITQSPKYLFRKEGQNVTLSCEQNLNHDAMYWYRQDPGQGLRLIYYSQIVNDFQKGDIAEGYSVSREKKESFPLTVTSAQKNPTAFYLCASGGYGQYFGAGTRLSVL.

This clone was recorded many times. Sequencing ends 3 residues short of the CDR3 end; the germline J gene provides the rest. The V and J genes are TRBV5-1 and TRBJ1-1; D perhaps matches TRBD1 (6 bases). The CDR3 extends over 15 amino acids. The germline V gene encodes CDR1 SGHRS and CDR2 YFSETQ. The sequenced part of the CDR3 DNA is TGCGCCAGCAGCTTGGTACAGGCAGGGAGGGGGGAA. This encodes CASSLVQAGRGE. The CDR3 in its entirety is CASSLVQAGRGEAFF.

This clone occurred many times. The DNA ends 3 residues before the CDR3 does, and the rest of the CDR3 is filled in from the germline J gene. The chain is built from TRBV4-1 and TRBJ2-7; D is uncertain. This CDR3 has 15 residues. Trimming shortened V by 6 bases and J by 3 bases, and 18 bases separated the two germline ends. Per germline, CDR1 MGHRA and CDR2 YSYEKL. The sequenced CDR3 bases are TGCGCCAGCAGTTATGACGCGGAACTTAGCTACGAG. Translated: CASSYDAELSYE. The entire CDR3 is CASSYDAELSYEQYF.